This T cell receptor beta chain stems from a study of monozygotic twins with inflammatory bowel disease. General study results and limits: Lower sharing of clonotypes with other individuals was seen in IBD patients than in healthy twins. This was most marked in patients showing signs of disease activity. Repertoires of patients may have been made more variable by differing immunosuppressive treatments. By inverse Simpson index, TCRbeta diversity was lower in IBD patients than in healthy co-twins.

On this clonotype itself: Antigen specificity is unknown.

Per germline, CDR1 SGHVS and CDR2 FQNEAQ. This CDR3 contains 15 residues. Each UMI harboured a 6-nucleotide sample barcode and was appended via template switching. TCRdb re-called the 5' RACE reads and shows each CDR3 protein once, DNA omitted. The sample is made up of approximately 100,000 distinct CDR3 sequences, and the top ten hold about an eighth of it. This chain connects TRBV7-8 to TRBJ1-3. Source material: blood. This clonotype was obtained from a human donor with ulcerative colitis or Crohn's disease, or a healthy co-twin of an affected twin (not recorded which). The CDR3 region is CASRRGQGSGNTIYF.